What follows are 24 T cell receptor beta chains derived from one specimen sequenced in a study of T cell repertoires in cytomegalovirus infection (dated by TCRdb to the late 2010s). Their cognate antigens are unknown. The sequencer listed for this sample is Illumina HiSeq 1500. Using fastp at Q25 and MiXCR, TCRdb reprocessed the public reads and kept productive beta chains. Each entry is one CDR3 protein sequence, shown with its most common DNA and genes. The sample records some 350,000 distinct CDR3 sequences, about 35% of which are singletons. The ten most abundant clones make up approximately 13% of the sample. Read against the paper, the sample's treatment or condition label means: in vitro stimulation with specific CMV peptide epitopes to enrich CMV-specific T cells. Sequencing used cultured PBMCs, obtained from culture after CMV antigen stimulation. The source of these receptors is a human donor in good health (CMV status not recorded). Some clones in this sample may be carry-over from other donors' samples.

The chain links TRBV20-1 to TRBJ2-2; a possible D gene is TRBD2 (5 bases). Germline CDR1 DFQATT, CDR2 SNEGSKA (reference sequence). V was shortened by 2 bases and J by 8 bases, with 12 bases between the two germline ends. The CDR3 has 13 residues. In nucleotides, the CDR3 is TGCAGTGCTAGAATCCCGGGGATTGGGGAGCTGTTTTTT. This gives the protein CSARIPGIGELFF.

Ten or more counts support this clonotype. V and J are TRBV27 and TRBJ2-1; D not certain. CDR1 is MNHEY, CDR2 SMNVEV, per germline (reference sequence). Trimming shortened V by 7 bases and J by 0 bases, and 13 bases separated the two germline ends. The CDR3 runs to 15 residues. The CDR3 coding sequence is TGTGCCAGCATGAAGCAGCGAGCCTCCTACAATGAGCAGTTCTTC. It is translated as CASMKQRASYNEQFF.

This clonotype was detected only once. CDR3 sequence: CASSQDLPSNYEQYF. CDR3 nucleotide sequence: TGCGCCAGCAGCCAAGATCTTCCTAGCAATTACGAGCAGTACTTC. The J gene is TRBJ2-7, the V gene TRBV4-3; TRBD2 is a possible D gene (5 bases). The CDR3 is 15 residues long. In germline, CDR1 is LGHNA, CDR2 YSLEER. V lost 0 bases, J lost 4 bases, and 13 bases lay in between.

This clonotype was counted at least ten times. This rearrangement joins TRBV6-5 to TRBJ2-5; 13 nucleotides align to TRBD2. Looked up from germline, CDR1 is MNHEY and CDR2 is SVGAGI. J gave up 3 bases and V 2 bases, and 3 bases lay outside the gene matches. There are 16 residues in the CDR3. The CDR3 reads CASSYPLAGGEETQYF. The CDR3 DNA follows: TGTGCCAGCAGTTACCCACTAGCGGGAGGGGAAGAGACCCAGTACTTC.

In its sample, this clonotype was seen a few times. The rearrangement uses TRBV5-5 and TRBJ2-5; no reliable D call. Germline V lookup: CDR1 SGHKS, CDR2 YYEKEE (reference sequence). The length of the CDR3 is 14 residues. Trimming pared 2 bases from V and 5 bases from J, leaving 13 bases between. The chain's CDR3 is CASSFRSVGETQYF. The CDR3 nucleotides are TGTGCCAGCAGCTTTCGTTCGGTGGGGGAGACCCAGTACTTC. Drawing the rest from reference TRBV5-5 and TRBJ2-5, the complete variable domain is DAGVTQSPTHLIKTRGQQVTLRCSPISGHKSVSWYQQVLGQGPQFIFQYYEKEERGRGNFPDRFSARQFPNYSSELNVNALLLGDSALYLCASSFRSVGETQYFGPGTRLLVL.

The J gene is TRBJ1-2, the V gene TRBV5-1; D gene unclear. CDR1 is SGHRS and CDR2 is YFSETQ in the germline V gene. Trimming cost V 4 bases and J 8 bases, with 21 bases left between them. This CDR3 region has 15 residues. The chain's CDR3 is CASSPGQGSLGGYTF. The CDR3 DNA reads TGCGCCAGCAGCCCCGGTCAAGGGTCCCTCGGCGGCTACACCTTC.

This clonotype was observed a handful of times. The V and J genes are TRBV24-1 and TRBJ2-2; TRBD2 agrees at 12 bases. The germline gives CDR1 KGHDR, CDR2 SFDVKD. Trimming took 4 bases from V and 4 from J; bases not matched to a gene: 6. The CDR3 is made up of 17 amino acids. The CDR3 here is CATSEPTSGRTTGELFF. Here the CDR3 DNA reads TGTGCCACCAGTGAACCCACTAGCGGGAGGACCACCGGGGAGCTGTTTTTT.

The genes are TRBV7-2 and TRBJ2-5; D remains ambiguous. Germline assignment: CDR1 SGHTA and CDR2 FQGNSA. The CDR3 loop spans 13 amino acids. Trimming left V 1 base short and J 5 bases short, with 8 bases between. Written as DNA, the CDR3 is TGTGCCAGCAGCTTAGAAGTGGCGGAGACCCAGTACTTC. Translated: CASSLEVAETQYF.

The chain is built from TRBV6-1 and TRBJ1-1; TRBD1 might be the D (6 bases). This CDR3 comprises 14 residues. V was cut by 4 bases and J by 4 bases, with 13 bases left in between. CDR1 and CDR2 (germline): MNHNS, SASEGT. DNA of the CDR3: TGTGCCAGCAGTGGGCTAGGGGGGAGCACTGAAGCTTTCTTT. Its protein product is CASSGLGGSTEAFF.

This chain connects TRBV4-1 to TRBJ1-1, with D unclear. The CDR3 runs to 14 residues. CDR1 is MGHRA and CDR2 is YSYEKL in the germline V gene. Trimming removed 1 base from V and 1 base from J, with 7 bases in between. CDR3 in DNA: TGCGCCAGCAGCCAAGTTGGCCGGAACACTGAAGCTTTCTTT. It translates to CASSQVGRNTEAFF.

This clonotype was detected only a few times. The chain carries TRBV4-2 and TRBJ2-5, with 8 bases matching TRBD2. CDR3 length equals 16 residues. The V and J ends lost 4 bases and 4 bases, in that order; junction bases with no gene match: 11. Germline values: CDR1 LGHNA, CDR2 YNFKEQ. The chain's CDR3 is CASSPTLGGRRETQYF. CDR3 in DNA: TGTGCCAGCAGCCCTACTCTTGGCGGGAGGAGAGAGACCCAGTACTTC.

This clonotype was detected a few times. The CDR3 sequence: CASSHTRDYEQYF. The CDR3 DNA follows: TGTGCCAGCAGCCACACCAGGGACTACGAGCAGTACTTC. J is TRBJ2-7 and V is TRBV11-2; perhaps TRBD1 as D (5 bases). The CDR3 has 13 amino acids. V was cut by 5 bases and J by 3 bases, with 11 bases left in between. CDR1 and CDR2 from the germline V gene are SGHAT and FQNNGV. Full variable domain (remainder filled in from reference TRBV11-2 and TRBJ2-7): EAGVAQSPRYKIIEKRQSVAFWCNPISGHATLYWYQQILGQGPKLLIQFQNNGVVDDSQLPKDRFSAERLKGVDSTLKIQPAKLEDSAVYLCASSHTRDYEQYFGPGTRLTVT.

This sequence joins TRBV7-2 and TRBJ2-7; D possibly matches TRBD1 or TRBD2 (5 bases each). This CDR3 comprises 13 residues. Germline CDR1 and CDR2: SGHTA and FQGNSA. The V end lost 6 bases, the J end lost 4 bases, and 13 bases lay between the germline ends. CDR3 amino acids: CASRTGTEYEQYF. CDR3 nucleotides: TGTGCCAGCAGGACTGGGACCGAATACGAGCAGTACTTC.

In this sample, this clonotype turned up a few times. The chain is built from TRBV14 and TRBJ2-7; D call uncertain. Trimming cost V 2 bases and J 0 bases, with 14 bases left between them. CDR3 size: 16 residues. The germline gives CDR1 SGHDN, CDR2 FVKESK. The CDR3 nucleotides read TGTGCCAGCAGCCAATCGGGTCGCGCTAACTCCTACGAGCAGTACTTC. Residues: CASSQSGRANSYEQYF.

Concerning this clonotype itself: This may come from a read error, since a much larger clone is one base off. The rearrangement links TRBV6-8 to TRBJ1-6, with D maybe TRBD1 (5 bases). V lost 0 bases, J lost 9 bases, and 18 bases lay in between. The germline CDR1 and CDR2 sequences are MNHGY and SAAAGT. This CDR3 comprises 17 residues. In nucleotides, the CDR3 is TGTGCCAGCAGTTACTCGAGTGTGGAGACAGCACGTTCACCCCTCCACTTT. Protein sequence: CASSYSSVETARSPLHF.

This clonotype was picked up many times. This chain joins TRBV5-4 and TRBJ2-6; TRBD2 agrees at 9 bases. The CDR3 spans 16 residues. CDR1 and CDR2 (germline): SGHNT, YYREEE (reference sequence). Trimming cost V 6 bases and J 3 bases; bases outside gene matches: 7. CDR3: CASKVRGGLGANVLTF. CDR3 bases: TGTGCCAGCAAAGTGCGGGGGGGGCTTGGGGCCAACGTCCTGACTTTC.

This clonotype was detected only a few times. V is TRBV7-6 and J is TRBJ1-1, with TRBD1 as a possible D gene (5 bases). CDR3 length: 17 amino acids. V lost 4 bases, J lost 1 base, and 19 bases lay in between. Germline V CDR1 and CDR2: SGHVS, FNYEAQ. The chain's CDR3 is CASSSTRQSVANTEAFF. In nucleotides, the CDR3 is TGTGCCAGCAGCTCCACAAGACAGAGCGTCGCGAACACTGAAGCTTTCTTT.

The chain combines TRBV6-6 with TRBJ2-1; D gene unclear. V dropped 0 bases and J dropped 4 bases, with 7 bases sitting between them. This CDR3 is built from 14 residues. Germline V gene data show CDR1 as MNHNY and CDR2 as SVGAGI (reference sequence). This CDR3 reads CASSYSSFYNEQFF. Here the CDR3 DNA reads TGTGCCAGCAGTTACTCGAGCTTTTACAATGAGCAGTTCTTC.

This clonotype appeared many times. The chain links TRBV7-2 to TRBJ2-3; 7 bases are a match to TRBD2. J gave up 2 bases and V 9 bases, and 8 bases lay outside the gene matches. The germline V gene encodes CDR1 SGHTA and CDR2 FQGNSA. This CDR3 has 14 residues. CDR3 in amino acids: CASRASGFTDTQYF. DNA of the CDR3: TGTGCCAGTAGGGCTAGCGGATTCACAGATACGCAGTATTTT.

Many counts were recorded for this clonotype. This rearrangement joins TRBV19 to TRBJ2-1, with 7 bases aligning to TRBD2. CDR1 and CDR2 from the germline V gene are LNHDA and SQIVND (reference sequence). The CDR3 consists of 15 residues. After removal of 3 bases from V and 8 bases from J, the junction contained 10 bases not matched to a gene. CDR3 loop: CASSIQAGLRDEQFF. The CDR3 DNA follows: TGTGCCAGTAGTATTCAGGCGGGACTACGGGATGAGCAGTTCTTC.

The chain employs TRBV6-2 or TRBV6-3 and TRBJ1-1; D is possibly TRBD1 (5 bases). The CDR3 runs to 15 residues. Germline V gene lookup returns CDR1 MNHEY and CDR2 SVGEGT. V was pared by 3 bases and J by 0 bases, with 11 bases between. CDR3 in DNA: TGTGCCAGCAGTTATCGGGGCCTCATGAACACTGAAGCTTTCTTT. This encodes CASSYRGLMNTEAFF.

V usage is TRBV24-1 and J usage is TRBJ2-3; 14 bases map to TRBD2. The germline V gene encodes CDR1 KGHDR and CDR2 SFDVKD. The V gene end was trimmed by 8 bases and the J gene end by 4 bases; junction bases not matched to a gene: 7. The CDR3 is made up of 16 amino acids. The DNA for the CDR3 is TGTGCCACCACGGGACTAGCGGGAGTCAAGTCAGATACGCAGTATTTT. Its protein product is CATTGLAGVKSDTQYF.

The chain carries TRBV5-1 and TRBJ2-5; TRBD2 matches 10 bases. The germline V gene encodes CDR1 SGHRS and CDR2 YFSETQ. The CDR3 covers 16 residues. The V and J ends lost 4 bases and 4 bases, in that order; junction bases with no gene match: 10. The CDR3: CASSKASGRAGETQYF. CDR3 DNA sequence: TGCGCCAGCAGCAAAGCTAGCGGGAGAGCGGGAGAGACCCAGTACTTC.

V is TRBV7-2 and J is TRBJ2-3; D remains ambiguous. V was clipped by 3 bases and J by 0 bases, with 10 bases between them. CDR1 is SGHTA, CDR2 FQGNSA, per germline. There are 15 residues in the CDR3. CDR3 in DNA: TGTGCCAGCAGCTTCCAGCGAGCTAGCACAGATACGCAGTATTTT. This encodes CASSFQRASTDTQYF.